Each of the 20 T cell receptor beta chains below was sequenced from the same sample in a study of monozygotic twins with cystic fibrosis. Sequenced by immunoSEQ multiplex PCR; TCRdb stores in-frame clones only, minus some. The sample has 25,000 to 35,000 clones; around four fifths are singletons. Sequencing was done on a sample of blood. These receptors originate from a girl aged 2 to 10 with cystic fibrosis.

The V gene is TRBV19, the J gene TRBJ2-1, with 9 bases matching TRBD2. J was trimmed by 7 bases and V by 4 bases; bases with no gene match: 8. The CDR3 sequence is 15 residues long. CDR1 and CDR2 from the germline V gene are LNHDA and SQIVND (reference sequence). This chain's CDR3 is CASSTIAGVRNEQFF. Written as DNA, the CDR3 is TGTGCCAGTAGTACGATAGCGGGAGTCAGGAATGAGCAGTTCTTC.

The genes are TRBV2 and TRBJ2-7; 9 bases are a match to TRBD1. The junction had 8 bases not matched to a gene; V was cut back by 6 bases and J by 2 bases. The CDR3 spans 15 residues. The germline CDR1 and CDR2 sequences are SNHLY and FYNNEI. CDR3 loop: CASSADRGEAYEQYF. The CDR3 DNA sequence: TGTGCCAGCAGCGCGGACAGGGGCGAAGCCTACGAGCAGTACTTC.

This clone was detected only once. The V and J genes are TRBV5-1 and TRBJ2-7; no reliable D call. V was clipped by 0 bases and J by 6 bases, with 10 bases between them. CDR1 is SGHRS and CDR2 is YFSETQ in the germline V gene. This CDR3 comprises 13 residues. CDR3 region: CASSLVSWGEQYF. As DNA, the CDR3 is TGCGCCAGCAGCTTGGTCAGTTGGGGCGAGCAGTACTTC. The variable domain in full, with the rest retrieved from reference TRBV5-1 and TRBJ2-7, is KAGVTQTPRYLIKTRGQQVTLSCSPISGHRSVSWYQQTPGQGLQFLFEYFSETQRNKGNFPGRFSGRQFSNSRSEMNVSTLELGDSALYLCASSLVSWGEQYFGPGTRLTVT.

The sample holds a few counts of this clone. The gene calls are TRBV7-9 and TRBJ1-1; TRBD1 might be the D (5 bases). The CDR3 runs to 17 residues. V shed 3 bases and J shed 0 bases, with 17 bases lying between them. Germline values: CDR1 SEHNR, CDR2 FQNEAQ (reference sequence). Here the CDR3 DNA reads TGTGCCAGCAGCTTTAGAGGACAACCGAACTTGAACACTGAAGCTTTCTTT. Protein sequence: CASSFRGQPNLNTEAFF.

This CDR3 reads CASSVGELGPWGYTF. For the CDR3, the DNA is TGTGCCAGCAGCGTAGGAGAATTGGGTCCTTGGGGCTACACCTTC. The rearrangement links TRBV9 to TRBJ1-2; D remains ambiguous. Germline CDR1 is SGDLS and CDR2 is YYNGEE. The CDR3 runs to 15 residues. Trimming pared 0 bases from V and 8 bases from J, leaving 17 bases between.

The genes are TRBV5-1 and TRBJ2-5; possible D gene TRBD1, 6 bases. The CDR3 totals 14 residues. V lost 2 bases and J lost 5, with 13 bases in between. The V gene's germline CDR1 is SGHRS and CDR2 YFSETQ. CDR3 nucleotides: TGCGCCAGCAGCTTACAGGGTTTCGGGGAGACCCAGTACTTC. As protein: CASSLQGFGETQYF.

The gene calls are TRBV5-6 and TRBJ2-1; possibly TRBD2 for D (5 bases). V lost 0 bases and J lost 2, with 12 bases in between. The CDR3 runs to 16 residues. Germline lookup yields CDR1 SGHDT and CDR2 YYEEEE. The CDR3: CASSLALSGAYNEQFF. CDR3 in DNA: TGTGCCAGCAGCTTGGCCCTCAGCGGCGCCTACAATGAGCAGTTCTTC.

The V gene is TRBV10-3, the J gene TRBJ1-4; D is ambiguous. Germline-derived CDR1 and CDR2 are ENHRY and SYGVKD. The V end lost 2 bases, the J end lost 5 bases, and 15 bases lay between the germline ends. This CDR3 spans 16 amino acids. CDR3 loop: CAISENLGSSNEKLFF. Here the CDR3 DNA reads TGTGCCATCAGTGAGAACTTGGGCAGTTCCAATGAAAAACTGTTTTTT.

This chain links TRBV2 with TRBJ1-1, with unresolved D. The CDR3 runs 12 residues. Germline CDR1 is SNHLY and CDR2 is FYNNEI. V was pared by 4 bases and J by 10 bases, with 13 bases between. CDR3 in amino acids: CASSVEFLGAFF. The CDR3 DNA reads TGTGCCAGCAGTGTAGAGTTCCTTGGAGCTTTCTTT.

This chain joins TRBV6-6 and TRBJ2-1, with unresolved D. The V gene's germline CDR1 is MNHNY and CDR2 SVGAGI (reference sequence). This CDR3 region has 12 residues. V was clipped by 5 bases and J by 6 bases, with 8 bases between them. CDR3 sequence reads: CASSLNPNEQFF. The CDR3 DNA is TGTGCCAGCAGTCTCAACCCCAATGAGCAGTTCTTC.

This chain links TRBV15 with TRBJ1-1, with a weak D call TRBD1 (5 bases). The CDR3 totals 16 residues. Germline values: CDR1 LNHNV, CDR2 YYDKDF (reference sequence). V shed 1 base and J shed 1 base, with 13 bases lying between them. Written as DNA, the CDR3 is TGTGCCACCAGCAGAGGTGGGACTTGGGAGAACACTGAAGCTTTCTTT. This sequence encodes CATSRGGTWENTEAFF.

This clone was recorded only once. The chain combines TRBV5-1 with TRBJ1-4; tentative D call: TRBD1 (5 bases). The germline CDR1 and CDR2 sequences are SGHRS and YFSETQ. Trimming removed 0 bases at V and 0 bases at J, with 18 bases between. The CDR3 is made up of 19 amino acids. The CDR3 DNA sequence: TGCGCCAGCAGCTTGGGGGCCCAGGGATTGAGAGCAACTAATGAAAAACTGTTTTTT. The encoded protein is CASSLGAQGLRATNEKLFF.

The V and J genes are TRBV2 and TRBJ2-2; 8 bases agree with TRBD1. The CDR3 is 14 amino acids. Germline lookup yields CDR1 SNHLY and CDR2 FYNNEI. V gave up 9 bases and J gave up 3 bases; unmatched junction bases: 6. The DNA of the CDR3 is TGTGCCAGGAGGGACAGGAGTGACACCGGGGAGCTGTTTTTT. This gives the protein CARRDRSDTGELFF.

J is TRBJ2-7 and V is TRBV10-2; D is uncertain. V lost 5 bases, J lost 0 bases, and 2 bases lay in between. The V gene's germline CDR1 is WSHSY and CDR2 SAAADI. This CDR3 spans 11 amino acids. CDR3 in amino acids: CASSTSYEQYF. CDR3 DNA: TGCGCCAGCAGTACCTCCTACGAGCAGTACTTC.

A single count supports this clone. The CDR3 coding sequence is TGTGCCAGTAGCCACCCCCCTCAGTGGGGGGACACCGGGGAGCTGTTTTTT. Amino acids: CASSHPPQWGDTGELFF. The chain couples TRBV19 to TRBJ2-2; D possibly corresponds to TRBD2 (6 bases). This CDR3 region has 17 residues. Germline V gene data show CDR1 as LNHDA and CDR2 as SQIVND (reference sequence). V lost 6 bases and J lost 3, with 20 bases in between. Supplemented by reference TRBV19 and TRBJ2-2, the full variable domain reads DGGITQSPKYLFRKEGQNVTLSCEQNLNHDAMYWYRQDPGQGLRLIYYSQIVNDFQKGDIAEGYSVSREKKESFPLTVTSAQKNPTAFYLCASSHPPQWGDTGELFFGEGSRLTVL.

The chain recombines TRBV6-5 with TRBJ2-2; D tentatively reads TRBD1 or TRBD2 (5 bases each). Trimming shortened V by 6 bases and J by 0 bases, and 11 bases separated the two germline ends. The CDR3 spans 15 residues. Germline CDR1 reads MNHEY; CDR2 reads SVGAGI. The CDR3 reads CASRAPGPNTGELFF. CDR3 nucleotide sequence: TGTGCCAGCAGGGCGCCGGGACCGAACACCGGGGAGCTGTTTTTT.

This clone was seen once. The J gene is TRBJ1-1, the V gene TRBV2; weak D call: TRBD1 (5 bases). V lost 4 bases and J 4 bases, leaving 16 bases between the germline ends. The CDR3 length is 15 residues. CDR1 is SNHLY, CDR2 FYNNEI, per germline. The DNA of the CDR3 is TGTGCCAGCAGTGGAGCAGGGTTTTTTGGCACTGAAGCTTTCTTT. This codes for CASSGAGFFGTEAFF. The full variable domain, rest sourced from reference TRBV2 and TRBJ1-1, is EPEVTQTPSHQVTQMGQEVILRCVPISNHLYFYWYRQILGQKVEFLVSFYNNEISEKSEIFDDQFSVERPDGSNFTLKIRSTKLEDSAMYFCASSGAGFFGTEAFFGQGTRLTVV.

The genes are TRBV29-1 and TRBJ1-2; D may be TRBD1 (5 bases). The germline V gene has CDR1 SQVTM and CDR2 ANQGSEA. This CDR3 has 13 residues. V lost 1 base and J lost 7, with 13 bases in between. This chain's CDR3 is CSVEGDRIVGYTF. CDR3 DNA sequence: TGCAGCGTTGAAGGAGACAGAATAGTTGGCTACACCTTC.

The J gene is TRBJ2-1, the V gene TRBV5-4, with TRBD2 as a possible D gene (5 bases). There are 15 residues in the CDR3. Trimming removed 1 base at V and 9 bases at J, with 17 bases between. Per germline, CDR1 SGHNT and CDR2 YYREEE (reference sequence). The CDR3 nucleotides read TGTGCCAGCAGCTTGTTGACGAGAGGGCCTCTTGAGCAGTTCTTC. As protein: CASSLLTRGPLEQFF.

The chain combines TRBV6-1 with TRBJ2-7; D is perhaps TRBD2 (6 bases). The germline V gene encodes CDR1 MNHNS and CDR2 SASEGT. This CDR3 region has 13 residues. The V end was cut by 8 bases, the J end by 3 bases, with 14 bases between. The CDR3 is CASGGNLLYEQYF. The CDR3 bases are TGTGCCAGCGGCGGGAACCTCCTCTACGAGCAGTACTTC.